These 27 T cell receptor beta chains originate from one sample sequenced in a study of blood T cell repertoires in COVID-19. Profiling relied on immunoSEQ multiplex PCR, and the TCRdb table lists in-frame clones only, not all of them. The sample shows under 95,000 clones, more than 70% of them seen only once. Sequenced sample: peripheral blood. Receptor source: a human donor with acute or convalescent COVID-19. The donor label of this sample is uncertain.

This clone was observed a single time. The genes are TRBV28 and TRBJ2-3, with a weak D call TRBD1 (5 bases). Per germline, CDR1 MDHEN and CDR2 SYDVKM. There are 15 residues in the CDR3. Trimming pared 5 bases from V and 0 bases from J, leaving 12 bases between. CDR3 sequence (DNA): TGTGCCAGCAGTCAGCGACAGTTCAGCACAGATACGCAGTATTTT. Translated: CASSQRQFSTDTQYF.

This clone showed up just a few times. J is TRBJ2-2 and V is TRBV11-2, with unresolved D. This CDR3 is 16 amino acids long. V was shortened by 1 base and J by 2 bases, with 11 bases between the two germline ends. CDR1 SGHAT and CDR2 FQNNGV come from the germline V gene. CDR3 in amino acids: CASSLGRQANTGELFF. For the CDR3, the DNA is TGTGCCAGCAGCTTAGGTCGGCAGGCCAACACCGGGGAGCTGTTTTTT.

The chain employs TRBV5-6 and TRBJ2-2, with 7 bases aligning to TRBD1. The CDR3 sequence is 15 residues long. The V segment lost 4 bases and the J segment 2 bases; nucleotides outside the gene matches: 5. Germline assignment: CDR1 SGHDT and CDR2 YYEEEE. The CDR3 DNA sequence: TGTGCCAGCAGCCAGGGACAGCTAAACACCGGGGAGCTGTTTTTT. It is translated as CASSQGQLNTGELFF. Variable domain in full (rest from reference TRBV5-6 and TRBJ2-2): DAGVTQSPTHLIKTRGQQVTLRCSPKSGHDTVSWYQQALGQGPQFIFQYYEEEERQRGNFPDRFSGHQFPNYSSELNVNALLLGDSALYLCASSQGQLNTGELFFGEGSRLTVL.

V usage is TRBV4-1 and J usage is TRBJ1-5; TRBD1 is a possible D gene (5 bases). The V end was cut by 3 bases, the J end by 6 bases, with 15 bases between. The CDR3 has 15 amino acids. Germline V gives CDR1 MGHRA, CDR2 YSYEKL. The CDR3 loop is CASSHVRTGGQPQHF. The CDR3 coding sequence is TGCGCCAGCAGCCACGTTAGAACAGGCGGTCAGCCCCAGCATTTT.

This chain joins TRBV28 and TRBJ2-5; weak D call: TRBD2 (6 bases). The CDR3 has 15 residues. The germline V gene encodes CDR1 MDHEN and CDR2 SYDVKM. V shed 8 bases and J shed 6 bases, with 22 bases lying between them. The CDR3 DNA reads TGTGCCAGCTGGGACTCTCGAGGGGCCTCTAAGACCCAGTACTTC. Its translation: CASWDSRGASKTQYF.

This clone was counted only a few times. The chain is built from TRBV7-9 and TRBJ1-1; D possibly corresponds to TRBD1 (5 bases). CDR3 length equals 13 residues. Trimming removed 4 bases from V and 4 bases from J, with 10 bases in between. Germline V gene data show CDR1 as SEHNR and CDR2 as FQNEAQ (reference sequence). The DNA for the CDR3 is TGTGCCAGCAGCTCCAGGGCGGTCACTGAAGCTTTCTTT. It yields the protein CASSSRAVTEAFF.

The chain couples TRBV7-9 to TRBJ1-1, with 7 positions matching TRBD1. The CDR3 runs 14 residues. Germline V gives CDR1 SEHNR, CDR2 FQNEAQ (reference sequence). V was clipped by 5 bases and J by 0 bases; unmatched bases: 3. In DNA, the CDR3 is TGTGCCAGCAGCCCTAGGGGGCTGAACACTGAAGCTTTCTTT. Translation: CASSPRGLNTEAFF.

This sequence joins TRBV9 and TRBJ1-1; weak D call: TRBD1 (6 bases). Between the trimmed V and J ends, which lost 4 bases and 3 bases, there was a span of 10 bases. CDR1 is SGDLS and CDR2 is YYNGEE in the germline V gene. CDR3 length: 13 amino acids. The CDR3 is CASSSQGDTEAFF. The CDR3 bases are TGTGCCAGCAGCTCACAGGGAGACACTGAAGCTTTCTTT.

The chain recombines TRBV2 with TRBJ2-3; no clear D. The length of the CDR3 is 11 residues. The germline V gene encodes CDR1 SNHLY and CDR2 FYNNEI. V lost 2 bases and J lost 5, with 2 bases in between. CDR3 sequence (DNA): TGTGCCAGCAGTGAACAAGATACGCAGTATTTT. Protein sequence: CASSEQDTQYF.

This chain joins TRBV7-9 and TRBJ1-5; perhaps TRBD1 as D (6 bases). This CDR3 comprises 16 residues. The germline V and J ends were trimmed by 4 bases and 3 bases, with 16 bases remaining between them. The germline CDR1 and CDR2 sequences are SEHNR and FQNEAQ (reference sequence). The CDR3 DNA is TGTGCCAGCAGCTCAGACTCGGGACACAACAATCAGCCCCAGCATTTT. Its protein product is CASSSDSGHNNQPQHF.

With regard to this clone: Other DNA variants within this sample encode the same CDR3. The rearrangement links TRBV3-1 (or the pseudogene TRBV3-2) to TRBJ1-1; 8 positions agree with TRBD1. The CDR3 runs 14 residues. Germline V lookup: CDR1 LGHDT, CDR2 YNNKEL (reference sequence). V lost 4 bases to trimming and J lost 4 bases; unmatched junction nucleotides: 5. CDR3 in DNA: TGTGCCAGCAGCCGAGGACAGGGAGCCACTGAAGCTTTCTTT. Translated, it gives CASSRGQGATEAFF.

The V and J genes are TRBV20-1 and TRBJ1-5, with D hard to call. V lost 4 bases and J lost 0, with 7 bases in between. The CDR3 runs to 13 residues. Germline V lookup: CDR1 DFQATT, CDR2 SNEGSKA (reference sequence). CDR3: CSATDISNQPQHF. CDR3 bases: TGCAGTGCTACTGACATTAGCAATCAGCCCCAGCATTTT.

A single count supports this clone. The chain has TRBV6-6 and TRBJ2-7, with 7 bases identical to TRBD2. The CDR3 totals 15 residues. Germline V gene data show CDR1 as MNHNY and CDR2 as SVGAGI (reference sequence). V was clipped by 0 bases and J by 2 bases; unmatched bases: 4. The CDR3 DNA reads TGTGCCAGCAGTTACTCGTGGGGGGGAACCTACGAGCAGTACTTC. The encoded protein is CASSYSWGGTYEQYF.

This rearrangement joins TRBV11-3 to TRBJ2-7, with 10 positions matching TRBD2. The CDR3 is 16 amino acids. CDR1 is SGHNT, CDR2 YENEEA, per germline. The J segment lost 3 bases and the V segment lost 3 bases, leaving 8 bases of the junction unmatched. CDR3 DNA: TGTGCCAGCAGCTTCAGGCCTAGCGGGGGAGGCTACGAGCAGTACTTC. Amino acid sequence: CASSFRPSGGGYEQYF. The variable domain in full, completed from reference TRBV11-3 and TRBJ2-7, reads EAGVVQSPRYKIIEKKQPVAFWCNPISGHNTLYWYLQNLGQGPELLIRYENEEAVDDSQLPKDRFSAERLKGVDSTLKIQPAELGDSAVYLCASSFRPSGGGYEQYFGPGTRLTVT.

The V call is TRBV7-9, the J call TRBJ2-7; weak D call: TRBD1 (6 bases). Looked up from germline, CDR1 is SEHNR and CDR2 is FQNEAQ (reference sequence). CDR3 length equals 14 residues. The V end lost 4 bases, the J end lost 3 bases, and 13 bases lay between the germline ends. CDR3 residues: CASSSGQILYEQYF. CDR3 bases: TGTGCCAGCAGCTCGGGACAAATCCTCTACGAGCAGTACTTC.

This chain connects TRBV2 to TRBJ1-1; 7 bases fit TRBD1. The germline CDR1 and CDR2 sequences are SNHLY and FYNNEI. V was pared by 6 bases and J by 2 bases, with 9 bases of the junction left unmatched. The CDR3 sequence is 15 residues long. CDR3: CASREQGQTNTEAFF. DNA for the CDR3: TGTGCCAGCAGGGAACAGGGACAGACTAACACTGAAGCTTTCTTT.

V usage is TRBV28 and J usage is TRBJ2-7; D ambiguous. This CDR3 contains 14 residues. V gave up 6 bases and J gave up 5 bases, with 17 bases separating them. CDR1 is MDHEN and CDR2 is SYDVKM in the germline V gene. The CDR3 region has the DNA TGTGCCAGCAGCTACGCCTGGTCCAGGCACGAGCAGTACTTC. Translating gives CASSYAWSRHEQYF.

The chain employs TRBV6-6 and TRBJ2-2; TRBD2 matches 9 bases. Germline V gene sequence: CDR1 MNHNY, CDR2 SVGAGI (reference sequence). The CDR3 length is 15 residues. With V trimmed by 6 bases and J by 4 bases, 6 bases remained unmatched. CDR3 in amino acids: CASSRGGAVTGELFF. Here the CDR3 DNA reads TGTGCCAGCAGCCGCGGGGGGGCGGTCACCGGGGAGCTGTTTTTT.

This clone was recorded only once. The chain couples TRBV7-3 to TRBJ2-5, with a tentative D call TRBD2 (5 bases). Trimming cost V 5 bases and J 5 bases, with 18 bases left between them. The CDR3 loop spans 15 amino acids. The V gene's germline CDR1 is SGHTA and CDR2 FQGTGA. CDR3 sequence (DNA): TGTGCCAGCAGCCCCACCCCCGGGGTGGGGGAGACCCAGTACTTC. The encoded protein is CASSPTPGVGETQYF. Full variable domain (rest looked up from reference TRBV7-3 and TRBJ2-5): GAGVSQTPSNKVTEKGKYVELRCDPISGHTALYWYRQSLGQGPEFLIYFQGTGAADDSGLPNDRFFAVRPEGSVSTLKIQRTERGDSAVYLCASSPTPGVGETQYFGPGTRLLVL.

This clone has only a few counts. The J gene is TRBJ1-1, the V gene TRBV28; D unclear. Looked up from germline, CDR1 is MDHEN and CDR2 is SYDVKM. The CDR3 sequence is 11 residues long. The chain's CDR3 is CRAGLNTEAFF. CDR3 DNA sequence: TGTCGGGCGGGATTGAACACTGAAGCTTTCTTT.

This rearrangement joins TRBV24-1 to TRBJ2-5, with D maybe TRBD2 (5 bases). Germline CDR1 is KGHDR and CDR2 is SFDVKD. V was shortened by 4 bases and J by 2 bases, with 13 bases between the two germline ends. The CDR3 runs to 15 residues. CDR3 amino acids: CATSDPRTSQETQYF. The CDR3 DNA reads TGTGCCACCAGTGACCCCAGGACTTCACAAGAGACCCAGTACTTC.

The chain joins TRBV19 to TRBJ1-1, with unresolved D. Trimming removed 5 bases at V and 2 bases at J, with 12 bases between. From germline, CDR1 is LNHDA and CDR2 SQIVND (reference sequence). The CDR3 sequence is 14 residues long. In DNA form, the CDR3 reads TGTGCCAGTAGTTTAAGCTTTCTTAACACTGAAGCTTTCTTT. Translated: CASSLSFLNTEAFF.

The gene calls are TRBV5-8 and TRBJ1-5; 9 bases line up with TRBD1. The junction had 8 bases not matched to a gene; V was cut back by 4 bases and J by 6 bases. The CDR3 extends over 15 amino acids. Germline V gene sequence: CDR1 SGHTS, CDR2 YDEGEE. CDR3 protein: CASSTTGGVGQPQHF. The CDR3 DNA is TGTGCCAGCAGCACAACAGGGGGCGTGGGTCAGCCCCAGCATTTT.

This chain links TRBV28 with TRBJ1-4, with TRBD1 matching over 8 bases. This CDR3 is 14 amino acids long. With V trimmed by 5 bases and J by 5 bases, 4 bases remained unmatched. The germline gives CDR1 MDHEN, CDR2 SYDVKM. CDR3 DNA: TGTGCCAGCAGTGGGACAGGTTGGAATGAAAAACTGTTTTTT. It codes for CASSGTGWNEKLFF.

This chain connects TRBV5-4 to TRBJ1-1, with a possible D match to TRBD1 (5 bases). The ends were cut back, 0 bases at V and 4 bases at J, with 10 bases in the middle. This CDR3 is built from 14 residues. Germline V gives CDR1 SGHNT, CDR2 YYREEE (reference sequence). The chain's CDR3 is CASSLEGGGTEAFF. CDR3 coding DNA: TGTGCCAGCAGCTTGGAGGGCGGGGGCACTGAAGCTTTCTTT.

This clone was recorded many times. CDR3 residues: CASSLSGGRTDTQYF. The CDR3 DNA follows: TGTGCCAGCAGCTTATCGGGGGGCCGCACAGATACGCAGTATTTT. The genes are TRBV7-9 and TRBJ2-3; maybe TRBD2 (7 bases). The V gene lost 2 bases and the J gene lost 1 base, with 10 bases spanning the gap. The CDR3 contains 15 residues. Per germline, CDR1 SEHNR and CDR2 FQNEAQ (reference sequence).

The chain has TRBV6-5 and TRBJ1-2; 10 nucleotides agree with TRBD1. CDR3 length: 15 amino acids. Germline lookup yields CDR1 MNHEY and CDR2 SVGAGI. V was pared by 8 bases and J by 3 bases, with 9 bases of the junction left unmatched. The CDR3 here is CASSTGTGEYYGYTF. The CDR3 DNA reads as TGTGCCAGCTCCACCGGGACAGGGGAGTACTATGGCTACACCTTC.